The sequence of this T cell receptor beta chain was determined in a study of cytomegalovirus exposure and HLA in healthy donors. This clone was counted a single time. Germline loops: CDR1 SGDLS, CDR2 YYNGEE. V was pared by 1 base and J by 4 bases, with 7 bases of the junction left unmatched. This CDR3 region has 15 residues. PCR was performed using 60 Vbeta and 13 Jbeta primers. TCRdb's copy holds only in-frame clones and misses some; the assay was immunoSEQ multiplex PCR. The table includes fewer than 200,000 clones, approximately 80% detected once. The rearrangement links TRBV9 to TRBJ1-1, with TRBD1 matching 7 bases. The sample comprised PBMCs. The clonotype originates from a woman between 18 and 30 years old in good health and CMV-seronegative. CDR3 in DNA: TGTGCCAGCAGCGTACTCCAACAGGGGACCACTGAAGCTTTCTTT. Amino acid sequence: CASSVLQQGTTEAFF.